This T cell receptor (beta chain) appears in the sequencing data of a study of chemoradiotherapy in HPV16-positive cancers. Germline CDR1 is SGHAT and CDR2 is FQNNGV. The CDR3 is 12 amino acids. Trimming left V 4 bases short and J 9 bases short, with 10 bases between. On this clone: Its cognate antigen is unknown.

Only in-frame clones appear in the TCRdb table, and some are missing; sequencing was by immunoSEQ multiplex PCR. The sample carries 13,000 or so clones, just under 70% recorded once. Overall study findings and caveats: Candidate HPV-specific clones and E7-related TCR motifs grew in tumor during treatment.

The clonotype originates from a human donor with HPV-associated anogenital cancer. Specimen collection occurred from a patient who underwent chemoradiotherapy. This rearrangement joins TRBV11-2 to TRBJ2-1; no clear D. The CDR3: CASSSPSVEQFF. In DNA form, the CDR3 reads TGTGCCAGCAGCTCCCCCTCGGTTGAGCAGTTCTTC. Together with reference TRBV11-2 and TRBJ2-1, the CDR3 gives the full variable domain: EAGVAQSPRYKIIEKRQSVAFWCNPISGHATLYWYQQILGQGPKLLIQFQNNGVVDDSQLPKDRFSAERLKGVDSTLKIQPAKLEDSAVYLCASSSPSVEQFFGPGTRLTVL.